The sequence of this TCR beta chain was determined in a study of shared clonotypes between healthy human individuals. Broader study findings: Donor clonotype sharing was expected to depend on sequencing depth.

A word on this clone: Its target is not known.

Measured with immunoSEQ multiplex PCR; TCRdb has only the in-frame clones, and not every one. The top ten clones hold roughly 1.2% of a sample with some 1.4 million clones, roughly 96% of them seen once. V lost 5 bases and J 2 bases, leaving 9 bases between the germline ends. The CDR3 has 13 amino acids. From germline, CDR1 is MNHEY and CDR2 SMNVEV (reference sequence). This rearrangement joins TRBV27 to TRBJ2-5, with D perhaps TRBD1 (5 bases). The sample taken for sequencing was naive CD4+ T cells sorted from blood. Indicated subset: CD45RA+ positively selected. The receptor was isolated from a man aged 30 to 39 in good health. The CDR3 reads CASSDSAQETQYF. In nucleotides, the CDR3 is TGTGCCAGCAGTGACAGCGCTCAAGAGACCCAGTACTTC.